These 31 T cell receptor beta chains were sequenced from one sample in a study of Graves' ophthalmopathy and Graves' hyperthyroidism. The authors amplified TCR beta CDR3 regions, and they did so from RNA transcripts for repertoire sequencing. The authors performed first-round RT-PCR with HTBI primers and then a second-round multiplex PCR. TCRdb reprocessed the multiplex PCR reads via MiXCR and lists one record per CDR3 protein. The sample includes approximately 640,000 distinct CDR3 sequences, about two fifths seen only once; the top ten take 3% to 3.5%. The source material was peripheral blood. All receptors come from an adult man with Graves' ophthalmopathy.

The J gene is TRBJ1-1, the V gene TRBV13; D call uncertain. Between the trimmed V and J ends, which lost 5 bases and 6 bases, there was a span of 16 bases. Germline lookup yields CDR1 PRHDT and CDR2 FYEKMQ (reference sequence). This CDR3 has 14 amino acids. This CDR3 reads CASSPHFPGSEAFF. DNA of the CDR3: TGTGCCAGCAGCCCTCATTTTCCAGGCTCTGAAGCTTTCTTT.

The chain is built from TRBV25-1 and TRBJ2-1; 8 nucleotides agree with TRBD2. The CDR3 extends over 15 amino acids. The V segment lost 5 bases and the J segment 4 bases; nucleotides outside the gene matches: 7. Germline lookup yields CDR1 MGHDK and CDR2 SYGVNS. The CDR3 sequence is CASSYAGGAYNEQFF. The CDR3 coding sequence is TGTGCCAGCAGTTACGCGGGGGGAGCATACAATGAGCAGTTCTTC.

The V call is TRBV20-1, the J call TRBJ2-7; possibly TRBD2 for D (5 bases). This CDR3 has 13 residues. V was clipped by 5 bases and J by 7 bases, with 18 bases between them. Looked up from germline, CDR1 is DFQATT and CDR2 is SNEGSKA (reference sequence). CDR3 region: CSARRGLGIEQYF. The DNA of the CDR3 is TGCAGTGCTCGACGGGGATTGGGTATAGAGCAGTACTTC.

As regards this clonotype: A much larger clone differs from this one at a single base, so this may be a read error. The chain has TRBV5-1 and TRBJ1-2; D gene uncertain. Trimming removed 3 bases at V and 7 bases at J, with 13 bases between. CDR1 and CDR2 (germline): SGHRS, YFSETQ. The CDR3 totals 13 residues. DNA of the CDR3: TGCGCCAGCAGCTCCGCAGGCTCCCTTGGCTACACCTTC. This gives the protein CASSSAGSLGYTF.

About this clonotype itself: Its ends do not fully match the called genes, so a read error is possible. The chain links TRBV9 to TRBJ2-7; TRBD2 is a possible D gene (6 bases). This CDR3 comprises 13 residues. Looked up from germline, CDR1 is SGDLS and CDR2 is YYNGEE. The CDR3 sequence is CASSQVAGGEQYF. In DNA form, the CDR3 reads TGCGCCAGCAGTCAAGTTGCCGGGGGAGAGCAGTACTTC. Full variable domain (missing parts from reference TRBV9 and TRBJ2-7): DSGVTQTPKHLITATGQRVTLRCSPRSGDLSVYWYQQSLDQGLQFLIQYYNGEERAKGNILERFSAQQFPDLHSELNLSSLELGDSALYFCASSQVAGGEQYFGPGTRLTVT.

This clonotype has just a few counts. The V gene is TRBV12-3 or TRBV12-4, the J gene TRBJ2-7, with D perhaps TRBD1 (6 bases). The CDR3 is 18 amino acids. V lost 5 bases and J 5 bases, leaving 28 bases between the germline ends. CDR3 bases: TGTGCCAGCAGTCCCCAGGCCGAGTTTGGGACAACCAACCACGAGCAGTACTTC. Its translation is CASSPQAEFGTTNHEQYF.

Remarks on this clonotype: One base away lies a much larger clone, so this may be a sequencing read error. The chain uses TRBV2 and TRBJ2-2; maybe TRBD1 (7 bases). The V gene's germline CDR1 is SNHLY and CDR2 FYNNEI. The CDR3 runs 16 residues. Deletions cut 6 bases from V and 8 bases from J, with 22 bases between. CDR3 DNA: TGTGCCAGCAGCAACGCGGGACAGAGTTTTTTTGGGGAGCTGTTTTTT. Its protein product is CASSNAGQSFFGELFF. The full variable domain, its missing parts supplied by reference TRBV2 and TRBJ2-2, is EPEVTQTPSHQVTQMGQEVILRCVPISNHLYFYWYRQILGQKVEFLVSFYNNEISEKSEIFDDQFSVERPDGSNFTLKIRSTKLEDSAMYFCASSNAGQSFFGELFFGEGSRLTVL.

This clonotype occurred many times. The rearrangement links TRBV11-2 to TRBJ1-1; no reliable D call. V dropped 1 base and J dropped 0 bases, with 9 bases sitting between them. This CDR3 is built from 15 residues. Germline CDR1 and CDR2: SGHAT and FQNNGV. The CDR3 loop is CASSLAPRLNTEAFF. The CDR3 DNA sequence: TGTGCCAGCAGCTTAGCGCCCAGATTGAACACTGAAGCTTTCTTT.

In this sample, this clonotype turned up once. The chain couples TRBV20-1 to TRBJ2-5; 9 positions match TRBD2. CDR3 size: 15 residues. Germline assignment: CDR1 DFQATT and CDR2 SNEGSKA (reference sequence). With 6 bases clipped from V and 3 bases from J, the junction kept 11 bases outside the gene matches. The CDR3 bases are TGCAGTGCGCGACTAGCGGTAAACCCTGAAGAGACCCAGTACTTC. Translating it yields CSARLAVNPEETQYF.

V usage is TRBV7-3 and J usage is TRBJ1-5; 7 nucleotides agree with TRBD1. Germline V CDR1 and CDR2: SGHTA, FQGTGA. The CDR3 loop spans 17 amino acids. The J segment lost 2 bases and the V segment lost 1 base, leaving 8 bases of the junction unmatched. The CDR3 nucleotides are TGTGCCAGCAGCTTAAATAGTCGAGACAGGGGCAATCAGCCCCAGCATTTT. Protein sequence: CASSLNSRDRGNQPQHF.

This clonotype was counted between two and nine times. This chain uses TRBV5-5 with TRBJ1-2; D remains unclear. V was clipped by 4 bases and J by 1 base, with 11 bases between them. The germline gives CDR1 SGHKS, CDR2 YYEKEE (reference sequence). The CDR3 totals 14 residues. The CDR3 nucleotides read TGTGCCAGCAGCAAGGACGGGCTTAACTATGGCTACACCTTC. Its translation is CASSKDGLNYGYTF.

At least ten counts were recorded for this clonotype. The rearrangement joins TRBV20-1 to TRBJ2-5; TRBD1 aligns across 9 bases. The germline V gene encodes CDR1 DFQATT and CDR2 SNEGSKA (reference sequence). CDR3 length: 13 residues. Trimming at V came to 6 bases and at J to 4 bases, leaving 6 bases not matched to a gene. DNA for the CDR3: TGCAGTGCCAACCGACAGGGGGGAGAGACCCAGTACTTC. Translating gives CSANRQGGETQYF.

The V call is TRBV12-5, the J call TRBJ2-2; D not resolved. CDR1 is LGHNT and CDR2 is FRNRAP in the germline V gene. This CDR3 comprises 14 residues. CDR3 region: CASSFPLNTGELFF. DNA of the CDR3: TGTGCCAGCAGTTTCCCTCTAAACACCGGGGAGCTGTTTTTT.

Ten or more counts support this clonotype. This chain uses TRBV5-1 with TRBJ2-2; maybe TRBD2 (7 bases). V dropped 4 bases and J dropped 3 bases, with 16 bases sitting between them. CDR1 is SGHRS and CDR2 is YFSETQ in the germline V gene. This CDR3 contains 16 residues. This chain's CDR3 is CASSLRGGADTGELFF. The CDR3 region has the DNA TGCGCCAGCAGCCTCCGAGGGGGGGCGGACACCGGGGAGCTGTTTTTT.

The chain uses TRBV7-4 and TRBJ2-6; 10 bases match TRBD2. The CDR3 sequence is 19 residues long. Trimming removed 5 bases from V and 0 bases from J; junction bases left unmatched: 10. Looked up from germline, CDR1 is SGHVT and CDR2 is SQSDAQ. The CDR3 DNA sequence: TGTGCCAGCAGCGCTGTGAGCGGGGGGGCCTCCTCTGGGGCCAACGTCCTGACTTTC. Amino acid sequence: CASSAVSGGASSGANVLTF.

CDR3 sequence reads: CASSPGGGGAAYEQYF. The CDR3 DNA reads TGCGCCAGCAGCCCAGGCGGTGGGGGCGCGGCTTACGAGCAGTACTTC. The V and J genes are TRBV4-3 and TRBJ2-7; TRBD1 is a possible D gene (6 bases). Germline loops: CDR1 LGHNA, CDR2 YSLEER. CDR3 length: 16 residues. V was clipped by 4 bases and J by 4 bases, with 20 bases between them.

This clonotype came up a few times. V gene TRBV10-3 combines with J gene TRBJ1-1, with 10 nucleotides matching TRBD1. The J segment lost 1 base and the V segment lost 10 bases, leaving 6 bases of the junction unmatched. This CDR3 comprises 14 residues. Per the germline V gene, CDR1 is ENHRY and CDR2 is SYGVKD. CDR3 DNA sequence: TGTGCCAGCACCGGGACAGGGGCGAACACTGAAGCTTTCTTT. Translating it yields CASTGTGANTEAFF.

This clonotype was found many times. The chain uses TRBV19 and TRBJ2-7, with TRBD2 identical over 9 bases. Germline values: CDR1 LNHDA, CDR2 SQIVND (reference sequence). The CDR3 spans 13 residues. Trimming removed 9 bases from V and 7 bases from J; junction bases left unmatched: 10. The CDR3: CARKAGLAGEQYF. CDR3 bases: TGTGCCAGAAAAGCGGGACTAGCAGGTGAGCAGTACTTC.

There are a few counts of this clonotype. The chain links TRBV5-4 to TRBJ2-2; D call uncertain. V was trimmed by 4 bases and J by 7 bases, leaving 8 bases between them. This CDR3 is 12 amino acids long. Per the germline V gene, CDR1 is SGHNT and CDR2 is YYREEE (reference sequence). The CDR3 spells CASSHSSGELFF. The CDR3 nucleotides read TGTGCCAGCAGCCATAGTAGCGGGGAGCTGTTTTTT.

This clonotype was detected ten times or more. This rearrangement joins TRBV20-1 to TRBJ1-6; 12 positions agree with TRBD1. The V segment lost 4 bases and the J segment 10 bases; nucleotides outside the gene matches: 11. The CDR3 has 16 amino acids. The germline CDR1 and CDR2 sequences are DFQATT and SNEGSKA (reference sequence). The CDR3 region is CSATNAGTGGGSPLHF. The CDR3 DNA reads TGCAGTGCTACCAATGCCGGGACAGGGGGCGGCTCACCCCTCCACTTT.

The J gene is TRBJ1-2, the V gene TRBV29-1, with 9 bases identical to TRBD1. Germline V gene data show CDR1 as SQVTM and CDR2 as ANQGSEA. Trimming at V came to 0 bases and at J to 4 bases, leaving 3 bases not matched to a gene. The CDR3 runs 14 residues. The CDR3 reads CSVEDGTGIYGYTF. CDR3 in DNA: TGCAGCGTTGAAGACGGGACAGGGATCTATGGCTACACCTTC.

This clonotype was seen many times. The junction does not match germline at one end; this may be a read error. The chain joins TRBV10-3 to TRBJ2-6; TRBD2 is a possible D gene (6 bases). The CDR3 is 15 amino acids. CDR1 and CDR2 from the germline V gene are ENHRY and SYGVKD. CDR3 amino acids: CASSEDGSGANVLTF. The CDR3 nucleotides are TGTGCCAGCAGTGAAGACGGGAGCGGGGCCAACGTCCTGACTTTC.

This rearrangement joins TRBV19 to TRBJ2-7, with TRBD2 as a possible D gene (6 bases). V was trimmed by 10 bases and J by 6 bases, leaving 22 bases between them. Germline V gene sequence: CDR1 LNHDA, CDR2 SQIVND (reference sequence). The CDR3 runs to 14 residues. CDR3 sequence (DNA): TGTGCCACCTCGTTAGAAATAACCGGGGGCGAGCAGTACTTC. As protein: CATSLEITGGEQYF.

J is TRBJ1-2 and V is TRBV6-6; the D is unclear. The CDR3 has 13 residues. Per the germline V gene, CDR1 is MNHNY and CDR2 is SVGAGI (reference sequence). V dropped 6 bases and J dropped 3 bases, with 11 bases sitting between them. The CDR3 region is CASSNRRYYGYTF. CDR3 in DNA: TGTGCCAGCAGCAACCGGCGATACTATGGCTACACCTTC.

The chain recombines TRBV6-5 with TRBJ2-6, with TRBD1 as a possible D gene (6 bases). With 5 bases removed from V and 2 bases from J, the gap between germline ends came to 13 bases. CDR1 MNHEY and CDR2 SVGAGI come from the germline V gene. The CDR3 has 16 amino acids. CDR3 residues: CASSIITGTGANVLTF. The CDR3 coding sequence is TGTGCCAGCAGTATAATTACAGGGACTGGGGCCAACGTCCTGACTTTC.

This clonotype was seen at least ten times. The chain employs TRBV12-3 or TRBV12-4 and TRBJ1-2; D possibly corresponds to TRBD1 (6 bases). V lost 1 base and J lost 8, with 11 bases in between. The CDR3 runs to 13 residues. The CDR3 is CASSLEDRTGYTF. As DNA, the CDR3 is TGTGCCAGCAGTTTAGAAGACAGGACCGGCTACACCTTC.

As regards this clonotype: One junction end disagrees with the germline gene, perhaps due to a read error. The chain links TRBV20-1 to TRBJ2-2; 9 bases line up with TRBD2. The CDR3 loop spans 14 amino acids. Germline CDR1 DFQATT, CDR2 SNEGSKA (reference sequence). The CDR3 here is CSAEREANTEELFF. CDR3 DNA: TGCAGTGCTGAGCGGGAGGCGAACACCGAGGAGCTGTTTTTT.

V is TRBV6-5 and J is TRBJ1-1; no reliable D call. This CDR3 has 15 amino acids. CDR1 is MNHEY, CDR2 SVGAGI, per germline. The V and J ends lost 2 bases and 5 bases respectively, with 15 bases between them. The chain's CDR3 is CASSYNGAGRTEAFF. The DNA for the CDR3 is TGTGCCAGCAGTTACAACGGTGCGGGGAGGACTGAAGCTTTCTTT.

This sequence joins TRBV24-1 and TRBJ2-5, with D perhaps matching TRBD2 (7 bases). Trimming cost V 3 bases and J 9 bases, with 16 bases left between them. Germline assignment: CDR1 KGHDR and CDR2 SFDVKD. The length of the CDR3 is 14 residues. CDR3 DNA: TGTGCCACCAGTGATCGGGGGGCCAATCAGCCCCAGTACTTC. Translation gives CATSDRGANQPQYF.

As to this clonotype: Since a much larger clone is just one base distant, this may be a read error. The J gene is TRBJ1-1, the V gene TRBV10-3; D might be TRBD1 (6 bases). V lost 5 bases and J lost 7, with 11 bases in between. The CDR3 runs to 12 residues. Germline V gene data show CDR1 as ENHRY and CDR2 as SYGVKD. The DNA for the CDR3 is TGTGCCATCAGTTCACGGACAGATGAAGCTTTCTTT. Translating gives CAISSRTDEAFF.

Only one count was recorded for this clonotype. The rearrangement uses TRBV19 and TRBJ2-7; 7 bases align to TRBD2. The CDR3 is 15 amino acids. V lost 0 bases to trimming and J lost 5 bases; unmatched junction nucleotides: 7. From germline, CDR1 is LNHDA and CDR2 SQIVND (reference sequence). CDR3 sequence reads: CASSIETSAGNEQYF. CDR3 nucleotides: TGTGCCAGTAGTATAGAAACTAGCGCTGGGAACGAGCAGTACTTC.